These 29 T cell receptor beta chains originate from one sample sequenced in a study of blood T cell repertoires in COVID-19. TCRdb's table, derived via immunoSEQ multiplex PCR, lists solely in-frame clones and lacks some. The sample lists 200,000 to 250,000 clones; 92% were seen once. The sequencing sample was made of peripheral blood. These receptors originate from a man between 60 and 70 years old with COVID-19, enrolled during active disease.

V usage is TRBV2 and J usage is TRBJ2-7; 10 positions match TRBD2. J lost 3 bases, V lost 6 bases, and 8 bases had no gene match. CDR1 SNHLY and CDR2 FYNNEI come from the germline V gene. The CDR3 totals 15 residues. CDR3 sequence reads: CASSAKSGGGYEQYF. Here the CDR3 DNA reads TGTGCCAGCAGCGCTAAAAGCGGGGGGGGCTACGAGCAGTACTTC.

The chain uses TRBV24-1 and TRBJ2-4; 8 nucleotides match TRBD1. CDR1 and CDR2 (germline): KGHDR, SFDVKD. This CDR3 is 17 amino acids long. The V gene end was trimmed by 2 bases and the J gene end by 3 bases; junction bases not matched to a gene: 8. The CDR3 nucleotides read TGTGCCACCAGTGATTCCACGACAGGGGCAGGCAAAAACATTCAGTACTTC. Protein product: CATSDSTTGAGKNIQYF.

The CDR3 DNA is TGTGCCAGTAGTATTTGGAGGGGGGGTAGCTCAGATACGCAGTATTTT. The encoded protein is CASSIWRGGSSDTQYF. V gene TRBV19 combines with J gene TRBJ2-3; D is perhaps TRBD2 (7 bases). Germline lookup yields CDR1 LNHDA and CDR2 SQIVND (reference sequence). CDR3 length: 16 amino acids. Trimming took 3 bases from V and 4 from J, leaving 17 bases between them.

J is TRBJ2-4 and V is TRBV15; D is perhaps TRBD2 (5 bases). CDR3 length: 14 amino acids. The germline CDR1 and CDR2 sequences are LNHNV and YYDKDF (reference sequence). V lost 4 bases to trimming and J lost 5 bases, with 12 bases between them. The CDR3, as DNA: TGTGCCACCAGCAAGGAAGCGGCACAAAACATTCAGTACTTC. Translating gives CATSKEAAQNIQYF.

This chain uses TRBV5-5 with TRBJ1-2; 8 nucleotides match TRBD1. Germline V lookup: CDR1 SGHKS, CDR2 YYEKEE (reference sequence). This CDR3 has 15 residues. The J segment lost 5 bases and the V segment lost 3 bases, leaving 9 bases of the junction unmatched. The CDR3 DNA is TGTGCCAGCAGCTCGGACAGGGCGGAGTATTATGGCTACACCTTC. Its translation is CASSSDRAEYYGYTF.

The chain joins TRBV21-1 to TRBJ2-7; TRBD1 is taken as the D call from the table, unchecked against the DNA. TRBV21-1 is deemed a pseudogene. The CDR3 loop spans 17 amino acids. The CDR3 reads CASSTQPTGNPSYEQYF. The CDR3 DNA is TGTGCCAGCAGCACGCAGCCGACAGGTAACCCATCCTACGAGCAGTACTTC.

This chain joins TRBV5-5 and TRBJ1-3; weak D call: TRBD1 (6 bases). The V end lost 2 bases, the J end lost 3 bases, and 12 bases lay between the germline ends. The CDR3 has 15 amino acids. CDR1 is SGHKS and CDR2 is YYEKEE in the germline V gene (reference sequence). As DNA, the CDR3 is TGTGCCAGCAGCTTATCTGGGGGCGTTGGAAACACCATATATTTT. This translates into CASSLSGGVGNTIYF.

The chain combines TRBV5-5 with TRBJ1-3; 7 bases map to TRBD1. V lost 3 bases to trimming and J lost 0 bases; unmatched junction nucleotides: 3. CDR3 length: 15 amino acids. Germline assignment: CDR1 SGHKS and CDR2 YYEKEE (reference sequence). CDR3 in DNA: TGTGCCAGCAGCTCCGGGACAGTCTCTGGAAACACCATATATTTT. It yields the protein CASSSGTVSGNTIYF.

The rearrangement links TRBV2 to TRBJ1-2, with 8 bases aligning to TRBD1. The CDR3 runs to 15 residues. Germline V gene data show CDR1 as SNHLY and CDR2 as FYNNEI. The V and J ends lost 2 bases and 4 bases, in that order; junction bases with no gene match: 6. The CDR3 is CASSESGQGFYGYTF. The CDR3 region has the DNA TGTGCCAGCAGTGAATCAGGACAGGGATTCTATGGCTACACCTTC.

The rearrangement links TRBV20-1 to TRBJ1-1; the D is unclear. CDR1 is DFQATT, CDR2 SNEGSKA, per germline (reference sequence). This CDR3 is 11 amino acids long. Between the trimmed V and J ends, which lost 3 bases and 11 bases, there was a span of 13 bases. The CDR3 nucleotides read TGCAGTGCTAGGGGGAGCCGTCAGGCTTTCTTT. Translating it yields CSARGSRQAFF.

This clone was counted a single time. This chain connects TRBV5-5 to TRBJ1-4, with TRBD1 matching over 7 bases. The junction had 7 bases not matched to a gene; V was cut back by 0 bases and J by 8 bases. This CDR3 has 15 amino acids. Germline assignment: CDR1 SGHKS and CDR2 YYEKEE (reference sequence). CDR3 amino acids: CASSLGQGRREKLFF. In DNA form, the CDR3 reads TGTGCCAGCAGCTTGGGACAGGGACGGAGAGAAAAACTGTTTTTT.

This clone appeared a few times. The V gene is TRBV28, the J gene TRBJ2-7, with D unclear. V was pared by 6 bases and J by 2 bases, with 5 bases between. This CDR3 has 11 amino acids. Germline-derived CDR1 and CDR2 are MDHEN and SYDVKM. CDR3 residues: CASSLTYEQYF. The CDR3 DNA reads TGTGCCAGCAGCCTTACCTACGAGCAGTACTTC.

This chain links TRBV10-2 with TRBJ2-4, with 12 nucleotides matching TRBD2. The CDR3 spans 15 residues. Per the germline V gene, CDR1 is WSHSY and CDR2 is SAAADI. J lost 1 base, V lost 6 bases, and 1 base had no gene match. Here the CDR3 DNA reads TGCGCCAGCAGGCTAGCGGGGGGGGCCAAAAACATTCAGTACTTC. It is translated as CASRLAGGAKNIQYF.

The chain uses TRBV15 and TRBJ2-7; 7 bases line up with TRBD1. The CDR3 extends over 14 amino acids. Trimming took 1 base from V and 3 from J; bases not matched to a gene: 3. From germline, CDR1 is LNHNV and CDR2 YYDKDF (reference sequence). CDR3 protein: CATSRGGQYYEQYF. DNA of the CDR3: TGTGCCACCAGCAGAGGGGGACAGTACTACGAGCAGTACTTC.

DNA of the CDR3: TGTGCCAGCAGTCAAGGGGGACAGGGGTATTCCGGGGAGCTGTTTTTT. Its translation: CASSQGGQGYSGELFF. The rearrangement joins TRBV7-9 to TRBJ2-2, with 10 positions matching TRBD1. This CDR3 comprises 16 residues. Looked up from germline, CDR1 is SEHNR and CDR2 is FQNEAQ (reference sequence). Trimming took 6 bases from V and 6 from J; bases not matched to a gene: 10.

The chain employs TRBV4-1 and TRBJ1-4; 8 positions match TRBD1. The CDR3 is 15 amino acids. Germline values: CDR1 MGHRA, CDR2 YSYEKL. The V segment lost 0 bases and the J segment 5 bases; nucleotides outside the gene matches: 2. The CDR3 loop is CASSQETGVNEKLFF. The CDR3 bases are TGCGCCAGCAGCCAAGAGACAGGGGTGAATGAAAAACTGTTTTTT.

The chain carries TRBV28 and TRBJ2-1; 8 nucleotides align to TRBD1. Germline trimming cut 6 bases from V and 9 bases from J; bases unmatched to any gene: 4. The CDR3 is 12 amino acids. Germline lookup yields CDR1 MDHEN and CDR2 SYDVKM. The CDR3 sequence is CASRPTGAEQFF. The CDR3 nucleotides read TGTGCCAGCAGACCGACAGGGGCTGAGCAGTTCTTC.

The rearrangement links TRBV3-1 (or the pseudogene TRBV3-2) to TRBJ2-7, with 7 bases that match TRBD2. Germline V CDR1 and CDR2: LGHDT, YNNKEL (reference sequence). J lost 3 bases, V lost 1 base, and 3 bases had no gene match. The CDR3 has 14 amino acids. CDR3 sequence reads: CASSQGGGYYEQYF. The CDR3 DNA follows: TGTGCCAGCAGCCAAGGCGGGGGATACTACGAGCAGTACTTC.

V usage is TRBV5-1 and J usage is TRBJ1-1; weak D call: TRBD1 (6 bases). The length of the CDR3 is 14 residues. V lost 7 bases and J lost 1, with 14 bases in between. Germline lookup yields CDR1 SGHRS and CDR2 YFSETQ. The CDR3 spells CASRPGGGNTEAFF. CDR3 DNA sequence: TGCGCCAGCCGCCCGGGAGGGGGGAACACTGAAGCTTTCTTT.

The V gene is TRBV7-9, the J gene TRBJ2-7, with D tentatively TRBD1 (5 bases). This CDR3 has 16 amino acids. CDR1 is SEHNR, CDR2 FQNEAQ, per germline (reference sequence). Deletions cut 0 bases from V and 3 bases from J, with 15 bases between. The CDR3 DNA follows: TGTGCCAGCAGCTTAGCGCAGGGCCTGGGTGACTACGAGCAGTACTTC. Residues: CASSLAQGLGDYEQYF. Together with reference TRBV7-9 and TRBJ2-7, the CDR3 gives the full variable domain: DTGVSQNPRHKITKRGQNVTFRCDPISEHNRLYWYRQTLGQGPEFLTYFQNEAQLEKSRLLSDRFSAERPKGSFSTLEIQRTEQGDSAMYLCASSLAQGLGDYEQYFGPGTRLTVT.

The CDR3 region has the DNA TGCGCCAGCAGCCAAGAGTGGGGCGATCAGCCCCAGCATTTT. The encoded protein is CASSQEWGDQPQHF. V usage is TRBV4-1 and J usage is TRBJ1-5, with a possible D match to TRBD1 (5 bases). Germline V gene sequence: CDR1 MGHRA, CDR2 YSYEKL. V was clipped by 0 bases and J by 5 bases, with 8 bases between them. This CDR3 is 14 amino acids long.

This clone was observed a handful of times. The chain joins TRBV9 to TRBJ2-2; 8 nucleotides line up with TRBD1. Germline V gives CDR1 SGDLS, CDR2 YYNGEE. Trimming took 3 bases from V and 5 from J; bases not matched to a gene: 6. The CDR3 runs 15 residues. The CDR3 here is CASSAYRGVTGELFF. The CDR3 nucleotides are TGTGCCAGCAGCGCCTACAGGGGGGTAACCGGGGAGCTGTTTTTT.

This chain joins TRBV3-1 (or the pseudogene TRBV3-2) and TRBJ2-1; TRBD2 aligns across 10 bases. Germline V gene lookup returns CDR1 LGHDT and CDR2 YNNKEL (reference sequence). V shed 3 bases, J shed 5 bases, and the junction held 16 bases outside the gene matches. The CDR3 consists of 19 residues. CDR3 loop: CASSQEKGAGLAYNNEQFF. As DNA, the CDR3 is TGTGCCAGCAGCCAGGAGAAGGGGGCGGGACTAGCGTATAACAATGAGCAGTTCTTC.

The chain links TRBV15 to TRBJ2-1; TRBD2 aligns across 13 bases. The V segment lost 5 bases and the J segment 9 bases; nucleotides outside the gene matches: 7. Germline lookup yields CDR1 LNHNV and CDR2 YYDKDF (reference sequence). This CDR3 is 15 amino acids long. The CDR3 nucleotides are TGTGCCACCAGCGGAGGACTAGCGGGAGTTAGTGAGCAGTTCTTC. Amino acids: CATSGGLAGVSEQFF.

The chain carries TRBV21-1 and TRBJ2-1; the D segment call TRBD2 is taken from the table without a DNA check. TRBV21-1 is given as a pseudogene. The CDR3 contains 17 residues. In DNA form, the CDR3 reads TGTGCCAGCAGCAAAGGACTAGCGGGAGGTCCCTACAATGAGCAGTTCTTC. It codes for CASSKGLAGGPYNEQFF.

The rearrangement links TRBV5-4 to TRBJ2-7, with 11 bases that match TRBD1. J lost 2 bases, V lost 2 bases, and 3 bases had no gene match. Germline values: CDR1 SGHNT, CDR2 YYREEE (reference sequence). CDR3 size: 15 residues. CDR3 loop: CASSFGTGGAYEQYF. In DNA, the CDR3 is TGTGCCAGCAGCTTCGGGACAGGGGGGGCCTACGAGCAGTACTTC.

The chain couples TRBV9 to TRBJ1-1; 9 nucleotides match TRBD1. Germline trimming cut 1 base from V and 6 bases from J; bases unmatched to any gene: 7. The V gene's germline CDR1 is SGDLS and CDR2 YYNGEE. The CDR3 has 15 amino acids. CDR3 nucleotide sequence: TGTGCCAGCAGCGTATCGGACAGGGGCGCCCCTGAAGCTTTCTTT. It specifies CASSVSDRGAPEAFF.

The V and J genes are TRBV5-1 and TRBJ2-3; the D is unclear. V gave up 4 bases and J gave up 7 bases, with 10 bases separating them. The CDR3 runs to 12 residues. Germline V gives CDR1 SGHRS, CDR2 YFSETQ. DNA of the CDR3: TGCGCCAGCAGCCACCAGGCTTATACGCAGTATTTT. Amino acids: CASSHQAYTQYF.

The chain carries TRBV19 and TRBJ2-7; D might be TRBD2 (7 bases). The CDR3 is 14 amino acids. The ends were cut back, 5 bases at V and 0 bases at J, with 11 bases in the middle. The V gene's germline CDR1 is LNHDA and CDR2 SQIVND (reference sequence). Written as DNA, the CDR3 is TGTGCCAGTAGTCGGGGGGCGCGCTCCTACGAGCAGTACTTC. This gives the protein CASSRGARSYEQYF.